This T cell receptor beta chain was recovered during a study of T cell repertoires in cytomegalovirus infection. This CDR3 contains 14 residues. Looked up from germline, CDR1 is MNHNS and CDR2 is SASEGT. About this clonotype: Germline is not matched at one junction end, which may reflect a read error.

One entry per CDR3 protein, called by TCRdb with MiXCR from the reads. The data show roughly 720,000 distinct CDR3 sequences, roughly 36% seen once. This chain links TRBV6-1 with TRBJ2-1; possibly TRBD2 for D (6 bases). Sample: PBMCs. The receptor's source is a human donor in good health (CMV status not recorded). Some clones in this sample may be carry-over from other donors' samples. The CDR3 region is CSSRTGGSYNEQFF. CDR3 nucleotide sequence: TGTTCCAGCAGGACTGGGGGGTCCTACAATGAGCAGTTCTTC.